This note documents a single T cell receptor (beta chain) sequence. Assay used: immunoSEQ multiplex PCR; TCRdb lists only in-frame clones, some missing. The table shows approximately 260,000 clones, with 70% to 90% occurring only once. This specimen belongs to a study of blood T cell repertoires in COVID-19. CDR1 SGHTA and CDR2 FQGTGA come from the germline V gene. The CDR3 length is 13 residues. With 4 bases removed from V and 7 bases from J, the gap between germline ends came to 13 bases. Input material: peripheral blood. The sequence derives from a woman in her 70s with acute or convalescent COVID-19. V is TRBV7-3 and J is TRBJ1-2; TRBD1 is a possible D gene (5 bases). The CDR3 DNA follows: TGTGCCAGCAGCTCCACAGGCAATGGTGGCTACACCTTC. It translates to CASSSTGNGGYTF. The full variable domain, with the rest looked up from reference TRBV7-3 and TRBJ1-2, is GAGVSQTPSNKVTEKGKYVELRCDPISGHTALYWYRQSLGQGPEFLIYFQGTGAADDSGLPNDRFFAVRPEGSVSTLKIQRTERGDSAVYLCASSSTGNGGYTFGSGTRLTVV.